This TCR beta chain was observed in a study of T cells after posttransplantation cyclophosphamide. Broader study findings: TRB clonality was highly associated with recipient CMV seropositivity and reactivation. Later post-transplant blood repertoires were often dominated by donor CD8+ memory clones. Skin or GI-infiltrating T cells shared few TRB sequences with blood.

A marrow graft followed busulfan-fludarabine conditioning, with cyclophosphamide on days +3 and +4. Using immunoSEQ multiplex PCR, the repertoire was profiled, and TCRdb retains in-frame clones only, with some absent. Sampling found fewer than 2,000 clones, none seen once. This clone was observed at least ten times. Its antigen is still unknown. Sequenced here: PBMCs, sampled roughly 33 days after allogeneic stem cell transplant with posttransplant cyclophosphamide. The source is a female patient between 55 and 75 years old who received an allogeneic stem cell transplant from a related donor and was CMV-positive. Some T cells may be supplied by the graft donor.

The CDR3 protein is CASSLTPSGQGGGYTF. The CDR3 DNA follows: TGTGCCAGCAGCCTGACCCCCTCAGGACAGGGAGGAGGCTACACCTTC. The gene calls are TRBV28 and TRBJ1-2; 8 bases align to TRBD1. CDR1 and CDR2 from the germline V gene are MDHEN and SYDVKM. J gave up 8 bases and V 6 bases, and 17 bases lay outside the gene matches. CDR3 length: 16 residues.